Below are 17 T cell receptor beta chains sequenced from a single sample in a study of cytomegalovirus exposure and HLA in healthy donors. Primers for the PCR totalled 60 Vbeta and 13 Jbeta. Sequenced by immunoSEQ multiplex PCR; TCRdb stores in-frame clones only, minus some. The sample lists some 140,000 clones; approximately 80% were seen once. The sequencing sample was made of PBMCs. Receptors originate from a woman between 35 and 50 years old in good health and CMV-seronegative.

The chain couples TRBV7-2 to TRBJ1-1; D perhaps matches TRBD1 (5 bases). The CDR3 runs 14 residues. Germline loops: CDR1 SGHTA, CDR2 FQGNSA. V was cut by 2 bases and J by 1 base, with 8 bases left in between. CDR3 nucleotides: TGTGCCAGCAGCTTACAGGGTGGGAACACTGAAGCTTTCTTT. This codes for CASSLQGGNTEAFF. The full variable domain, completed using reference TRBV7-2 and TRBJ1-1, is GAGVSQSPSNKVTEKGKDVELRCDPISGHTALYWYRQSLGQGLEFLIYFQGNSAPDKSGLPSDRFSAERTGGSVSTLTIQRTQQEDSAVYLCASSLQGGNTEAFFGQGTRLTVV.

The chain uses TRBV6-5 and TRBJ2-5, with D possibly being TRBD1 (5 bases). The V end was cut by 6 bases, the J end by 1 base, with 12 bases between. Germline loops: CDR1 MNHEY, CDR2 SVGAGI. The CDR3 runs 14 residues. In DNA, the CDR3 is TGTGCCAGCAGACGCACAGGCACCCAAGAGACCCAGTACTTC. Its protein product is CASRRTGTQETQYF.

This sequence joins TRBV30 and TRBJ2-2; the match to TRBD2 covers 7 bases. This CDR3 comprises 14 residues. The trim removed 7 bases at V and 5 bases at J, leaving 10 bases unmatched. Germline V gene data show CDR1 as GTSNPN and CDR2 as SVGIG (reference sequence). The CDR3 DNA reads TGTGCCTCCACAACGGGCGGGGGAACCGGGGAGCTGTTTTTT. Its translation is CASTTGGGTGELFF. Drawing the rest from reference TRBV30 and TRBJ2-2, the complete variable domain is SQTIHQWPATLVQPVGSPLSLECTVEGTSNPNLYWYRQAAGRGLQLLFYSVGIGQISSEVPQNLSASRPQDRQFILSSKKLLLSDSGFYLCASTTGGGTGELFFGEGSRLTVL.

This chain connects TRBV27 to TRBJ1-1; D perhaps matches TRBD1 (6 bases). V was cut by 2 bases and J by 2 bases, with 21 bases left in between. The CDR3 runs 18 residues. From germline, CDR1 is MNHEY and CDR2 SMNVEV (reference sequence). DNA of the CDR3: TGTGCCAGCAGTTTAGGGGGGGGCACACCTACTTTAAACACTGAAGCTTTCTTT. Translating it yields CASSLGGGTPTLNTEAFF.

This clone has only a few counts. This chain uses TRBV5-1 with TRBJ1-1, with TRBD1 as a possible D gene (5 bases). The V end was cut by 4 bases, the J end by 5 bases, with 21 bases between. Germline values: CDR1 SGHRS, CDR2 YFSETQ. The length of the CDR3 is 16 residues. As DNA, the CDR3 is TGCGCCAGCAGCGAGCAATCGCCGGGGGGTGGGACTGAAGCTTTCTTT. Translated, it gives CASSEQSPGGGTEAFF.

This sequence joins TRBV21-1 and TRBJ2-3; the D call of TRBD1 is as the table states it, not checked on the DNA. TRBV21-1 is a pseudogene segment. This CDR3 region has 18 residues. DNA for the CDR3: TGTGCCAGCAGCATCCGACAGGGGGCAGGCACTAGCACAGATACGCAGTATTTT. Encoded protein: CASSIRQGAGTSTDTQYF.

This clone was observed a few times. This rearrangement joins TRBV10-1 to TRBJ2-5, with 8 bases aligning to TRBD1. From germline, CDR1 is WNHNN and CDR2 SYGVQD (reference sequence). The J segment lost 4 bases and the V segment lost 3 bases, leaving 4 bases of the junction unmatched. The CDR3 length is 14 residues. In DNA form, the CDR3 reads TGCGCCAGCAGTGACCAGGGGGCTCGAGAGACCCAGTACTTC. Its protein is CASSDQGARETQYF.

The gene calls are TRBV27 and TRBJ1-2; perhaps TRBD1 as D (5 bases). CDR1 and CDR2 (germline): MNHEY, SMNVEV (reference sequence). This CDR3 is 16 amino acids long. V was shortened by 8 bases and J by 7 bases, with 26 bases between the two germline ends. CDR3 amino acids: CASQMSGGGREGGYTF. The DNA of the CDR3 is TGTGCCAGCCAGATGTCGGGGGGAGGTCGAGAGGGTGGCTACACCTTC.

The rearrangement joins TRBV4-1 to TRBJ2-1; D perhaps matches TRBD1 (6 bases). The V gene lost 1 base and the J gene lost 8 bases, with 18 bases spanning the gap. Germline V gene sequence: CDR1 MGHRA, CDR2 YSYEKL. This CDR3 comprises 16 residues. The CDR3 loop is CASSQVPTGQGDEQFF. CDR3 DNA: TGCGCCAGCAGCCAAGTTCCTACGGGACAAGGCGATGAGCAGTTCTTC.

This chain connects TRBV6-1 to TRBJ2-7; no clear D. V lost 6 bases and J lost 2, with 8 bases in between. This CDR3 has 12 amino acids. Looked up from germline, CDR1 is MNHNS and CDR2 is SASEGT. CDR3 amino acids: CASRAITYEQYF. CDR3 coding DNA: TGTGCCAGCAGGGCCATTACCTACGAGCAGTACTTC.

The gene calls are TRBV5-1 and TRBJ2-5; perhaps TRBD2 as D (6 bases). This CDR3 is built from 14 residues. V lost 4 bases, J lost 2 bases, and 12 bases lay in between. Germline CDR1 SGHRS, CDR2 YFSETQ. The CDR3 here is CASSDGGIQETQYF. CDR3 nucleotide sequence: TGCGCCAGCAGCGACGGCGGGATACAAGAGACCCAGTACTTC.

This clone was seen more than once but under ten times. The rearrangement links TRBV28 to TRBJ2-5; perhaps TRBD2 as D (6 bases). V was trimmed by 7 bases and J by 2 bases, leaving 14 bases between them. Germline V lookup: CDR1 MDHEN, CDR2 SYDVKM. The CDR3 runs 14 residues. DNA for the CDR3: TGTGCCAGCACCTCCGTCGGGAGACAAGAGACCCAGTACTTC. As protein: CASTSVGRQETQYF.

This sequence joins TRBV6-1 and TRBJ1-5, with D maybe TRBD1 (5 bases). The CDR3 runs to 14 residues. V dropped 11 bases and J dropped 1 base, with 15 bases sitting between them. Germline V lookup: CDR1 MNHNS, CDR2 SASEGT. The CDR3 sequence: CAAVGGDSNQPQHF. In DNA, the CDR3 is TGTGCCGCGGTCGGGGGGGACAGCAATCAGCCCCAGCATTTT.

The rearrangement joins TRBV6-5 to TRBJ1-3, with D hard to call. Germline V CDR1 and CDR2: MNHEY, SVGAGI. V was clipped by 0 bases and J by 2 bases, with 11 bases between them. The CDR3 covers 16 residues. The CDR3 here is CASSYSQAWAGNTIYF. The CDR3 bases are TGTGCCAGCAGTTACTCTCAGGCTTGGGCTGGAAACACCATATATTTT.

The chain couples TRBV28 to TRBJ2-5, with no clear D. The V gene lost 9 bases and the J gene lost 1 base, with 6 bases spanning the gap. The CDR3 is 11 residues long. Germline CDR1 MDHEN, CDR2 SYDVKM. DNA for the CDR3: TGTGCCAGTATGGCCCAAGAGACCCAGTACTTC. As protein: CASMAQETQYF.

The J gene is TRBJ2-1, the V gene TRBV11-3; D gene uncertain. V lost 0 bases to trimming and J lost 8 bases, with 8 bases between them. CDR3 length: 13 residues. CDR1 and CDR2 (germline): SGHNT, YENEEA. The CDR3 DNA is TGTGCCAGCAGCTTAGATGTAGCCGATGAGCAGTTCTTC. Translating gives CASSLDVADEQFF. Combining the CDR3 with reference TRBV11-3 and TRBJ2-1 gives the whole variable domain EAGVVQSPRYKIIEKKQPVAFWCNPISGHNTLYWYLQNLGQGPELLIRYENEEAVDDSQLPKDRFSAERLKGVDSTLKIQPAELGDSAVYLCASSLDVADEQFFGPGTRLTVL.

This rearrangement joins TRBV5-4 to TRBJ2-7; D possibly corresponds to TRBD2 (5 bases). The CDR3 runs 13 residues. The V end lost 2 bases, the J end lost 2 bases, and 8 bases lay between the germline ends. CDR1 is SGHNT, CDR2 YYREEE, per germline (reference sequence). DNA for the CDR3: TGTGCCAGCAGCTTCCCCGGGACCTACGAGCAGTACTTC. It yields the protein CASSFPGTYEQYF.